The 15 T cell receptor beta chains listed next were all sequenced from one sample in a study of coeliac disease. Produced via immunoSEQ multiplex PCR; TCRdb's table is partial and in-frame only. The sample contains 5,700 or so clones, approximately 50% of which appear only once. The sequencing input was intraepithelial lymphocytes from the gut. The receptors originated from a woman in her thirties with active celiac disease.

The rearrangement links TRBV11-1 to TRBJ2-2; tentatively, D is TRBD2 (7 bases). Trimming removed 6 bases at V and 5 bases at J, with 19 bases between. The V gene's germline CDR1 is SGHAT and CDR2 FQDESV (reference sequence). CDR3 length equals 16 residues. The CDR3 DNA follows: TGTGCCAGCAGGTCTCTTCCGGGGGGCGGTACCGGGGAGCTGTTTTTT. This sequence encodes CASRSLPGGGTGELFF. Full variable domain (missing parts from reference TRBV11-1 and TRBJ2-2): EAEVAQSPRYKITEKSQAVAFWCDPISGHATLYWYRQILGQGPELLVQFQDESVVDDSQLPKDRFSAERLKGVDSTLKIQPAELGDSAMYLCASRSLPGGGTGELFFGEGSRLTVL.

This clone is categorized as large. The CDR3 is CASSKSGGTYEQYF. As DNA, the CDR3 is TGTGCCAGTAGTAAGAGCGGGGGAACCTACGAGCAGTACTTC. The V call is TRBV19, the J call TRBJ2-7; 8 bases are shared with TRBD2. CDR1 is LNHDA, CDR2 SQIVND, per germline (reference sequence). The length of the CDR3 is 14 residues. Germline trimming cut 4 bases from V and 2 bases from J; bases unmatched to any gene: 4. The complete variable domain, with remaining parts taken from reference TRBV19 and TRBJ2-7, reads DGGITQSPKYLFRKEGQNVTLSCEQNLNHDAMYWYRQDPGQGLRLIYYSQIVNDFQKGDIAEGYSVSREKKESFPLTVTSAQKNPTAFYLCASSKSGGTYEQYFGPGTRLTVT.

The gene calls are TRBV9 and TRBJ1-2, with 10 bases matching TRBD1. From germline, CDR1 is SGDLS and CDR2 YYNGEE. The CDR3 length is 15 residues. Trimming at V came to 3 bases and at J to 4 bases, leaving 6 bases not matched to a gene. As DNA, the CDR3 is TGTGCCAGCAGCGGGAGGGACAGGGGAAGCTATGGCTACACCTTC. It encodes CASSGRDRGSYGYTF.

The DNA for the CDR3 is TGTGCCAGCAGTAGTACTGGTAAGAACACTGAAGCTTTCTTT. Amino acid sequence: CASSSTGKNTEAFF. This chain uses TRBV2 with TRBJ1-1; D is uncertain. This CDR3 region has 14 residues. Trimming took off 5 bases at V and 1 base at J, with 11 bases between the two ends. Looked up from germline, CDR1 is SNHLY and CDR2 is FYNNEI.

The chain has TRBV6-4 and TRBJ2-2; D gene ambiguous. Germline assignment: CDR1 MRHNA and CDR2 SNTAGT. The V end lost 2 bases, the J end lost 0 bases, and 10 bases lay between the germline ends. This CDR3 contains 16 residues. CDR3 region: CASSDSTHSNTGELFF. The DNA for the CDR3 is TGTGCCAGCAGTGACAGTACCCACTCGAACACCGGGGAGCTGTTTTTT.

By share of the sample, this clone is medium-sized. The rearrangement joins TRBV28 to TRBJ1-2, with a possible D match to TRBD1 (6 bases). The CDR3 has 15 amino acids. Trimming shortened V by 6 bases and J by 7 bases, and 21 bases separated the two germline ends. Germline-derived CDR1 and CDR2 are MDHEN and SYDVKM. Here the CDR3 reads CASSLIQAGAGGYTF. The CDR3 DNA sequence: TGTGCCAGCAGCTTAATTCAAGCGGGGGCGGGTGGCTACACCTTC.

The V call is TRBV28, the J call TRBJ2-7, with TRBD1 identical over 8 bases. Trimming cost V 4 bases and J 7 bases; bases outside gene matches: 6. The CDR3 extends over 13 amino acids. CDR1 and CDR2 (germline): MDHEN, SYDVKM. CDR3 sequence reads: CASSSGQAREQYF. The DNA of the CDR3 is TGTGCCAGCAGTTCGGGACAGGCTCGGGAGCAGTACTTC.

Only a few counts were recorded for this clone. V usage is TRBV2 and J usage is TRBJ1-1, with D perhaps TRBD1 (5 bases). This CDR3 contains 12 residues. Trimming removed 7 bases at V and 4 bases at J, with 10 bases between. Germline lookup yields CDR1 SNHLY and CDR2 FYNNEI. Written as DNA, the CDR3 is TGTGCCAGCAATAGGGGCCCCACTGAAGCTTTCTTT. This encodes CASNRGPTEAFF.

The chain is built from TRBV11-2 and TRBJ1-2; possible D gene TRBD1, 6 bases. Trimming shortened V by 7 bases and J by 8 bases, and 17 bases separated the two germline ends. The CDR3 runs 13 residues. Germline CDR1 reads SGHAT; CDR2 reads FQNNGV. The CDR3 is CASNQHQGFGYTF. Written as DNA, the CDR3 is TGTGCCAGCAACCAACATCAGGGGTTCGGCTACACCTTC.

The chain employs TRBV14 and TRBJ2-1; a weak D match, TRBD2 (5 bases). Trimming removed 0 bases from V and 12 bases from J, with 12 bases in between. Germline V gene data show CDR1 as SGHDN and CDR2 as FVKESK. The CDR3 is 13 residues long. In DNA, the CDR3 is TGTGCCAGCAGCCAAGATCGGGGAGCGGTGCAGTTCTTC. This gives the protein CASSQDRGAVQFF. Looking up the rest from reference TRBV14 and TRBJ2-1 gives the full variable domain: EAGVTQFPSHSVIEKGQTVTLRCDPISGHDNLYWYRRVMGKEIKFLLHFVKESKQDESGMPNNRFLAERTGGTYSTLKVQPAELEDSGVYFCASSQDRGAVQFFGPGTRLTVL.

A few counts support this clone. The rearrangement links TRBV29-1 to TRBJ1-2; D gene ambiguous. Germline CDR1 reads SQVTM; CDR2 reads ANQGSEA. V dropped 3 bases and J dropped 4 bases, with 9 bases sitting between them. The CDR3 is 12 amino acids. CDR3 sequence reads: CSVEWQIYGYTF. CDR3 bases: TGCAGCGTTGAGTGGCAGATCTATGGCTACACCTTC.

The chain recombines TRBV5-1 with TRBJ1-4; TRBD1 matches 9 bases. Germline loops: CDR1 SGHRS, CDR2 YFSETQ. This CDR3 contains 15 residues. V lost 4 bases, J lost 4 bases, and 5 bases stayed unmatched. In nucleotides, the CDR3 is TGCGCCAGCAGCGTAGGGACAGGGAGTAATGAAAAACTGTTTTTT. This translates into CASSVGTGSNEKLFF.

The V gene is TRBV5-1, the J gene TRBJ1-5; no clear D gene. With 2 bases removed from V and 3 bases from J, the gap between germline ends came to 6 bases. Germline V gene sequence: CDR1 SGHRS, CDR2 YFSETQ. This CDR3 has 13 amino acids. The CDR3 sequence is CASSFGVNQPQHF. CDR3 DNA: TGCGCCAGCAGCTTCGGGGTCAATCAGCCCCAGCATTTT.

This chain connects TRBV15 to TRBJ1-4; 7 nucleotides agree with TRBD1. CDR1 is LNHNV, CDR2 YYDKDF, per germline (reference sequence). Trimming at V came to 0 bases and at J to 8 bases, leaving 6 bases not matched to a gene. There are 15 residues in the CDR3. For the CDR3, the DNA is TGTGCCACCAGCAGAGATTCAACAGGGGCGGAAAAACTGTTTTTT. Its translation: CATSRDSTGAEKLFF.

Relative to its sample, this clone is medium-sized. V and J are TRBV28 and TRBJ1-2, with D unresolved. V lost 6 bases, J lost 4 bases, and 24 bases lay in between. The CDR3 consists of 17 residues. CDR1 and CDR2 (germline): MDHEN, SYDVKM. The CDR3 nucleotides are TGTGCCAGCAGCTCACGAGGGTGGCAGGTAACCGGCTATGGCTACACCTTC. It specifies CASSSRGWQVTGYGYTF.